The 11 T cell receptor beta chains below were found in one sample sequenced in a study of T cell responses to AZD1222 COVID-19 vaccine. The method was immunoSEQ multiplex PCR; TCRdb's version includes in-frame clones alone and lacks a portion of them. The table shows about 130,000 clones, with approximately 90% occurring only once. The material sequenced was peripheral blood, taken on day 0 of AZD1222 vaccination. The source of these receptors is an adult in good health.

This chain uses TRBV28 with TRBJ1-4; 7 bases line up with TRBD1. V shed 5 bases, J shed 15 bases, and the junction held 12 bases outside the gene matches. The germline gives CDR1 MDHEN, CDR2 SYDVKM. The CDR3 length is 13 residues. The CDR3 DNA reads as TGTGCCAGCAGTGAACGATACACACAGGGGTTGTTTTTT. It specifies CASSERYTQGLFF.

The chain links TRBV7-9 to TRBJ2-3; perhaps TRBD1 as D (6 bases). This CDR3 spans 14 amino acids. V dropped 2 bases and J dropped 1 base, with 7 bases sitting between them. CDR1 and CDR2 from the germline V gene are SEHNR and FQNEAQ (reference sequence). The CDR3 spells CASSLRQGTDTQYF. The CDR3 coding sequence is TGTGCCAGCAGCTTACGACAGGGCACAGATACGCAGTATTTT.

The genes are TRBV6-5 and TRBJ1-6; a possible D gene is TRBD1 (5 bases). The V and J ends lost 0 bases and 8 bases respectively, with 11 bases between them. CDR1 and CDR2 from the germline V gene are MNHEY and SVGAGI. The CDR3 is 15 amino acids. CDR3 nucleotide sequence: TGTGCCAGCAGTTACTCGCCAGGGAGGGATTCACCCCTCCACTTT. It codes for CASSYSPGRDSPLHF.

The V and J genes are TRBV20-1 and TRBJ2-7; D might be TRBD2 (5 bases). V was clipped by 3 bases and J by 5 bases, with 11 bases between them. The CDR3 sequence is 12 residues long. The germline V gene has CDR1 DFQATT and CDR2 SNEGSKA (reference sequence). The chain's CDR3 is CSASSGRDEQYF. The CDR3 coding sequence is TGCAGTGCTAGTTCGGGAAGGGACGAGCAGTACTTC.

The chain uses TRBV19 and TRBJ2-6, with TRBD1 as a possible D gene (5 bases). The ends were cut back, 3 bases at V and 2 bases at J, with 8 bases in the middle. The germline gives CDR1 LNHDA, CDR2 SQIVND (reference sequence). This CDR3 contains 15 residues. The CDR3 DNA reads TGTGCCAGTAGTATGGGGCCGGCTGGGGCCAACGTCCTGACTTTC. Amino acid sequence: CASSMGPAGANVLTF. Full variable domain (remainder filled in from reference TRBV19 and TRBJ2-6): DGGITQSPKYLFRKEGQNVTLSCEQNLNHDAMYWYRQDPGQGLRLIYYSQIVNDFQKGDIAEGYSVSREKKESFPLTVTSAQKNPTAFYLCASSMGPAGANVLTFGAGSRLTVL.

The V and J genes are TRBV24-1 and TRBJ2-1, with 9 bases matching TRBD2. V was clipped by 2 bases and J by 4 bases; unmatched bases: 8. Germline assignment: CDR1 KGHDR and CDR2 SFDVKD. The CDR3 contains 17 residues. The CDR3 protein is CATSDWQTSGRYNEQFF. As DNA, the CDR3 is TGTGCCACCAGTGATTGGCAGACTAGCGGAAGATACAATGAGCAGTTCTTC.

In its sample, this clone was seen once. The chain links TRBV27 to TRBJ1-2; tentatively, D is TRBD1 (5 bases). V was trimmed by 5 bases and J by 7 bases, leaving 23 bases between them. This CDR3 spans 16 amino acids. Per the germline V gene, CDR1 is MNHEY and CDR2 is SMNVEV (reference sequence). The CDR3 nucleotides are TGTGCCAGCAGTCCCAATTCAGGCTTTCCGGGGGGTGGCTACACCTTC. Amino acid sequence: CASSPNSGFPGGGYTF.

The J gene is TRBJ2-3, the V gene TRBV7-9; D is perhaps TRBD1 or TRBD2 (5 bases each). V was cut by 3 bases and J by 11 bases, with 18 bases left in between. Germline V lookup: CDR1 SEHNR, CDR2 FQNEAQ (reference sequence). The CDR3 runs to 14 residues. CDR3 residues: CASSLADSPGGQYF. The CDR3, as DNA: TGTGCCAGCAGCTTGGCTGACTCGCCTGGGGGGCAGTATTTT.

The genes are TRBV6-5 and TRBJ2-1; perhaps D is TRBD1 or TRBD2 (6 bases each). This CDR3 is built from 15 residues. The V and J ends lost 2 bases and 7 bases respectively, with 15 bases between them. CDR1 is MNHEY and CDR2 is SVGAGI in the germline V gene. DNA of the CDR3: TGTGCCAGCAGTTACGAGGGGGGATCACGGAATGAGCAGTTCTTC. Amino acids: CASSYEGGSRNEQFF.

The chain carries TRBV6-1 and TRBJ2-1; 13 nucleotides line up with TRBD2. Germline CDR1 MNHNS, CDR2 SASEGT. The CDR3 spans 17 residues. The V segment lost 3 bases and the J segment 7 bases; nucleotides outside the gene matches: 9. CDR3: CASSDNPGLAGLNEQFF. The CDR3 nucleotides read TGTGCCAGCAGTGATAACCCGGGACTAGCGGGGTTAAATGAGCAGTTCTTC.

J is TRBJ1-4 and V is TRBV4-3, with 7 bases that match TRBD1. Trimming took 1 base from V and 6 from J; bases not matched to a gene: 8. CDR1 and CDR2 from the germline V gene are LGHNA and YSLEER. This CDR3 has 16 amino acids. The CDR3 loop is CASSQGPGTEDEKLFF. The DNA of the CDR3 is TGCGCCAGCAGCCAAGGCCCGGGGACAGAGGATGAAAAACTGTTTTTT.